This T cell receptor beta chain was identified in a study of early T cells in non-severe SARS-CoV-2 infection. Across the whole study: Unpaired chains resulted from sequencing bulk RNA of unsorted whole blood.

Study-wide results and limits: Comparison of clonotypes with VDJdb favored anti-spike CD8 responses while missing private and CD4 specificities.

With regard to this clonotype: Its target is unknown.

Separate cDNA molecules each had unique molecular identifiers attached to them. One entry per CDR3 protein, called by TCRdb with MiXCR from the 5' RACE reads. The sample gives approximately 35,000 distinct CDR3 sequences, approximately 7.1% of which show up once; 10% to 15% is in the top ten. Trimming cost V 3 bases and J 2 bases; bases outside gene matches: 4. CDR1 DFQATT and CDR2 SNEGSKA come from the germline V gene (reference sequence). This CDR3 region has 13 residues. The rearrangement uses TRBV20-1 and TRBJ2-7; TRBD2 agrees at 7 bases. The source was whole blood, collected at baseline. The receptor was isolated from an adult who was a healthcare worker with PCR-confirmed SARS-CoV-2 infection or an uninfected control (not recorded which). CDR3 DNA sequence: TGCAGTGCTAGCGCTAGCGGAACCTACGAGCAGTACGTC. Protein: CSASASGTYEQYV.